These 5 T cell receptor beta chains share one sample of origin, sequenced in a study of blood T cell repertoires in COVID-19. The repertoire was sequenced with immunoSEQ multiplex PCR; TCRdb's copy has only in-frame clones and lacks some. The table records about 85,000 clones, roughly three quarters of them present only once. Sequencing input: peripheral blood. All receptors come from a man aged 70 or older with acute or convalescent COVID-19.

In its sample, this clone was seen a few times. This chain uses TRBV13 with TRBJ2-4; D gene uncertain. This CDR3 has 14 amino acids. Trimming cost V 2 bases and J 0 bases, with 5 bases left between them. Germline lookup yields CDR1 PRHDT and CDR2 FYEKMQ (reference sequence). In DNA, the CDR3 is TGTGCCAGCAGCTTAACAGAAGCCAAAAACATTCAGTACTTC. Translating it yields CASSLTEAKNIQYF.

This clone came up a few times. The rearrangement joins TRBV6-5 to TRBJ1-2; TRBD1 might be the D (6 bases). CDR1 MNHEY and CDR2 SVGAGI come from the germline V gene. The CDR3 consists of 12 residues. Trimming took off 6 bases at V and 8 bases at J, with 13 bases between the two ends. CDR3 coding DNA: TGTGCCAGCAGCCTAACAGGGAGAGGCTACACCTTC. Translating gives CASSLTGRGYTF.

This clone showed up just a few times. The chain employs TRBV27 and TRBJ2-3, with TRBD2 matching over 9 bases. The CDR3 is 16 amino acids. The germline V gene encodes CDR1 MNHEY and CDR2 SMNVEV (reference sequence). V shed 2 bases, J shed 2 bases, and the junction held 5 bases outside the gene matches. This CDR3 reads CASSLLAGSNTDTQYF. The CDR3 bases are TGTGCCAGCAGTTTACTAGCGGGGTCAAACACAGATACGCAGTATTTT.

This clone appeared once. The V gene is TRBV5-1, the J gene TRBJ2-1; 7 bases are a match to TRBD1. Germline assignment: CDR1 SGHRS and CDR2 YFSETQ. Losses at the gene ends were 0 bases for V and 8 bases for J; bases not matched to a gene: 5. The CDR3 is 14 residues long. CDR3 protein: CASSLGGGSDEQFF. Written as DNA, the CDR3 is TGCGCCAGCAGCTTGGGAGGGGGCAGCGATGAGCAGTTCTTC.

This chain uses TRBV10-2 with TRBJ1-5; D might be TRBD1 (5 bases). Per germline, CDR1 WSHSY and CDR2 SAAADI. V lost 3 bases and J 6 bases, leaving 9 bases between the germline ends. This CDR3 has 13 amino acids. The DNA for the CDR3 is TGCGCCAGCAGTGAACAGGTTGGTCAGCCCCAGCATTTT. This sequence encodes CASSEQVGQPQHF.